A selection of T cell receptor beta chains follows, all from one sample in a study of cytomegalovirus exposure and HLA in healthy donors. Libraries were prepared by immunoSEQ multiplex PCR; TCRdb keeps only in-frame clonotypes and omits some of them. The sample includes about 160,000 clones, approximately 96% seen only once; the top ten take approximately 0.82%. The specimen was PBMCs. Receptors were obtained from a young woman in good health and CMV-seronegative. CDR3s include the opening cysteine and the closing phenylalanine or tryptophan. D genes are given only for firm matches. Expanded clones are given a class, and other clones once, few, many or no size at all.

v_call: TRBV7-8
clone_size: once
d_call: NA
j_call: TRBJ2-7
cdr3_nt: TGTGCCAGCAGCTTAAGGGAGGGGGGGGGCTACGAGCAGTACTTC
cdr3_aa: CASSLREGGGYEQYF

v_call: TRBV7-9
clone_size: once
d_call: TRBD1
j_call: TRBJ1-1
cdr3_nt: TGTGCCAGCAGCCACATACAGGGGGAAGCTTTCTTT
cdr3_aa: CASSHIQGEAFF

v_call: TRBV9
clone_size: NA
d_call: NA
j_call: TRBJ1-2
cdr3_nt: TGTGCCAGCAGGGGGCTATTGGGGGGCTACACCTTC
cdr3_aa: CASRGLLGGYTF

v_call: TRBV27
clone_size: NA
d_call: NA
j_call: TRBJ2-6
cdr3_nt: TGTGCCAGCAGCCGATTATTGGGGGCAGATGGGGCCAACGTCCTGACTTTC
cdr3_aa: CASSRLLGADGANVLTF

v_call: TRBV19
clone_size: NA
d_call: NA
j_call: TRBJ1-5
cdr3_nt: TGTGCCAGTAGTATCACAGGCCTCTTAAGCAATCAGCCCCAGCATTTT
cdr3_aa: CASSITGLLSNQPQHF

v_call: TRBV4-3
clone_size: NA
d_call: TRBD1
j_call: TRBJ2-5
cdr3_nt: TGCGCCAGCAGCCAAGATCCGCGCCGGGACAGGGGAGAGACCCAGTACTTC
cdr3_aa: CASSQDPRRDRGETQYF

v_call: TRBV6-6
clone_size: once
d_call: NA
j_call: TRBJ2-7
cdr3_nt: TGTGCCAGCAGGATCCAGAACCCCTCCTACGAGCAGTACTTC
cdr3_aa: CASRIQNPSYEQYF

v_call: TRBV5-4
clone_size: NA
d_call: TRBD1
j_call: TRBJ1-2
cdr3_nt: TGTGCCAGCAGCCGGACAGGGGGCTCTGGCTACACCTTC
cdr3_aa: CASSRTGGSGYTF

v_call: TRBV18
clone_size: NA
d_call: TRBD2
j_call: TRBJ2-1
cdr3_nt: TGTGCCAGCTCACCAGTATCCAGCGGGGGGGCAGTATATGAGCAGTTCTTC
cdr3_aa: CASSPVSSGGAVYEQFF

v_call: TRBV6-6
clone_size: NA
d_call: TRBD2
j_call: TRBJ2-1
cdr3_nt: TGTGCCAGCAGTAGACTAGCGGGGGCGAATGAGCAGTTCTTC
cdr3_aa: CASSRLAGANEQFF

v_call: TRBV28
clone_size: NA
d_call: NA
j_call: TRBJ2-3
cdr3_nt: TGTGCCAGCAGTTTAACGGGCCAGGGTACAGATACGCAGTATTTT
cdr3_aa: CASSLTGQGTDTQYF

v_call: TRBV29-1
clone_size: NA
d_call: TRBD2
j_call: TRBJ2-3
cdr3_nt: TGCAGCGTTCTGGGACTAGCGAGTCCAGATACGCAGTATTTT
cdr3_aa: CSVLGLASPDTQYF

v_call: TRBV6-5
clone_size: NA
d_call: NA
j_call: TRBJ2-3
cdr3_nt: TGTGCCAGCACCTCGACAGATAATACGCAGTATTTT
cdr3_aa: CASTSTDNTQYF

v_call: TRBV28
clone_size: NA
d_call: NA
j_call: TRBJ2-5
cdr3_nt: TGTGCCAGCAGGGGGACATTCCAAGAGACCCAGTACTTC
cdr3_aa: CASRGTFQETQYF

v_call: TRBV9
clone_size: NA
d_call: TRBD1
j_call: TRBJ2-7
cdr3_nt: TGTGCCAGCAGCGGACAGGGCCTTAGCTCCTACGAGCAGTACTTC
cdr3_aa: CASSGQGLSSYEQYF

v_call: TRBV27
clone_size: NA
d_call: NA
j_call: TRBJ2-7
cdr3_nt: TGTGCCAGCAGTTTCTCGGACAGTCGGCACGAGCAGTACTTC
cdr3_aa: CASSFSDSRHEQYF

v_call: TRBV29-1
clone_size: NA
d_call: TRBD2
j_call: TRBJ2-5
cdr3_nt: TGCAGCGCCTCGTTGGGGTTGAGACTAGCGGGAGCCCAAGAGACCCAGTACTTC
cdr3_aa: CSASLGLRLAGAQETQYF

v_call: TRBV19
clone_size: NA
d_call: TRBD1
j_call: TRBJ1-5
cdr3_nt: TGTGCCAGTAGTATCGGGACAGGGGTCCAGCCCCAGCATTTT
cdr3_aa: CASSIGTGVQPQHF

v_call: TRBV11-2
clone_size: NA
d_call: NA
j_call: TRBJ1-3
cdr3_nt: TGTGCCAGCAGCTTTGCAGGGGAAAACACCATATATTTT
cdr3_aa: CASSFAGENTIYF

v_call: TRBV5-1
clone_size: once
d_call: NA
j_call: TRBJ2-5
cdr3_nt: TGCGCCAGCAGCTCTGGACAGTCAAAAAAAGAGACCCAGTACTTC
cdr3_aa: CASSSGQSKKETQYF

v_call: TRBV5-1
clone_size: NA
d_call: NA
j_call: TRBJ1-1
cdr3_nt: TGCGCCAGCAGCCTTAGCGGGACTGAAGCTTTCTTT
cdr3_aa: CASSLSGTEAFF

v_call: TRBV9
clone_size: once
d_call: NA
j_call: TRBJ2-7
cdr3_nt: TGTGCCAGCAGCGCCGGGAACGAGCAGTACTTC
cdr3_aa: CASSAGNEQYF

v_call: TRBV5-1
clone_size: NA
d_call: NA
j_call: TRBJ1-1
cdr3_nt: TGCGCCAGCAGCTTGAGTGGAGGCGTGGAAGCTTTCTTT
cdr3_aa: CASSLSGGVEAFF

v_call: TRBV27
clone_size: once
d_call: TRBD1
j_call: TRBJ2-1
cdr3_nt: TGTGCCAGCAGTTTGACAGGGGTGGTTTACAATGAGCAGTTCTTC
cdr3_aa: CASSLTGVVYNEQFF